These 22 T cell receptor beta chains were all obtained from the same sample, sequenced in a study of CD8+CD57+ T cells in acquired aplastic anemia. The use of genomic DNA as template underpinned the TCR beta VDJ and CDR3 profiling. TCRdb analysed the reads with MiXCR anew, one entry per CDR3 protein. The sample shows hundreds of thousands of distinct CDR3 sequences, 50% to 70% of them seen only once. The sequencing sample was made of sorted CD4+, CD8+, or CD8+CD57+ T cells (not recorded which) from PBMCs. These receptors all come from a human donor with severe aplastic anemia or a healthy control (not recorded which).

This chain joins TRBV10-2 and TRBJ2-5; the D gene is possibly TRBD1 (6 bases). V gave up 2 bases and J gave up 1 base, with 8 bases separating them. The CDR3 spans 14 residues. Germline CDR1 WSHSY, CDR2 SAAADI. The CDR3 protein is CASSEQGTQETQYF. For the CDR3, the DNA is TGCGCCAGCAGTGAGCAGGGGACCCAAGAGACCCAGTACTTC.

The chain links TRBV19 to TRBJ1-2, with a possible D match to TRBD1 (5 bases). Germline CDR1 LNHDA, CDR2 SQIVND (reference sequence). The CDR3 sequence is 12 residues long. Trimming took off 4 bases at V and 9 bases at J, with 12 bases between the two ends. The CDR3 loop reads CASSTPGGCYTF. The CDR3 DNA sequence: TGTGCCAGTAGTACCCCGGGGGGATGCTACACCTTC.

Note on this clonotype: At one end, the junction sequence differs from germline, possibly due to a read error. The chain uses TRBV7-3 and TRBJ1-2; D uncertain. There are 13 residues in the CDR3. The germline V gene encodes CDR1 SGHTA and CDR2 FQGTGA. As DNA, the CDR3 is TGCGCCAGCAGCCAGCGTGGGGACTATGGCTACACCTTC. As protein: CASSQRGDYGYTF.

The J gene is TRBJ2-7, the V gene TRBV20-1, with 13 bases aligning to TRBD2. CDR1 and CDR2 from the germline V gene are DFQATT and SNEGSKA (reference sequence). After removal of 5 bases from V and 9 bases from J, the junction contained 7 bases not matched to a gene. The CDR3 sequence is 13 residues long. CDR3 sequence reads: CSAPGTSGIRQYF. CDR3 DNA: TGCAGTGCTCCCGGGACTAGCGGGATCAGGCAGTACTTC.

The V gene is TRBV20-1, the J gene TRBJ2-5; weak D call: TRBD2 (5 bases). The CDR3 contains 14 residues. V was pared by 6 bases and J by 2 bases, with 16 bases between. The germline gives CDR1 DFQATT, CDR2 SNEGSKA (reference sequence). CDR3 loop: CSAPRRTPQETQYF. CDR3 in DNA: TGCAGTGCCCCTAGGAGGACGCCTCAAGAGACCCAGTACTTC.

The chain is built from TRBV24-1 and TRBJ2-7; 7 bases map to TRBD1. Unmatched junction bases numbered 9, after V lost 3 bases and J lost 5 bases. The CDR3 is made up of 15 amino acids. Germline V gives CDR1 KGHDR, CDR2 SFDVKD. The CDR3 bases are TGTGCCACCAGTGATCTACGACAGGGACGCCACGAGCAGTACTTC. The encoded protein is CATSDLRQGRHEQYF.

This clonotype was recorded once. The chain employs TRBV20-1 and TRBJ2-5; unclear D gene. The CDR3 is 12 amino acids. The germline gives CDR1 DFQATT, CDR2 SNEGSKA (reference sequence). Between the trimmed V and J ends, which lost 6 bases and 1 base, there was a span of 9 bases. The CDR3 is CSAMGRQETQYF. DNA for the CDR3: TGCAGTGCCATGGGTCGCCAAGAGACCCAGTACTTC.

This clonotype occurred once. The chain combines TRBV28 with TRBJ1-1, with D tentatively TRBD1 (5 bases). Germline lookup yields CDR1 MDHEN and CDR2 SYDVKM. This CDR3 has 12 amino acids. The V gene lost 6 bases and the J gene lost 8 bases, with 13 bases spanning the gap. CDR3 residues: CASRQGDAEAFF. CDR3 bases: TGTGCCAGCAGGCAAGGGGATGCGGAAGCTTTCTTT.

CDR3 DNA: TGCGCCAGCAGCCAAGATCAGGAAGAGACCCAGTACTTC. Encoded protein: CASSQDQEETQYF. The rearrangement uses TRBV4-3 and TRBJ2-5; D gene unclear. CDR3 length: 13 residues. Per the germline V gene, CDR1 is LGHNA and CDR2 is YSLEER. With 0 bases removed from V and 3 bases from J, the gap between germline ends came to 5 bases.

This clonotype was detected many times. The chain combines TRBV12-3 or TRBV12-4 with TRBJ2-3; D is undetermined. Deletions cut 4 bases from V and 0 bases from J, with 14 bases between. This CDR3 has 16 residues. This chain's CDR3 is CASSSFSTRSTDTQYF. The CDR3 nucleotides read TGTGCCAGCAGTTCCTTCTCGACTCGTAGCACAGATACGCAGTATTTT.

This clonotype occurred many times. The gene calls are TRBV11-1 and TRBJ1-1, with TRBD1 matching over 7 bases. J gave up 2 bases and V 1 base, and 10 bases lay outside the gene matches. The CDR3 has 17 residues. CDR1 is SGHAT and CDR2 is FQDESV in the germline V gene (reference sequence). CDR3 DNA sequence: TGTGCCAGCAGCTTAGGAGAGGGGGCCAGTGGTAACACTGAAGCTTTCTTT. Amino acids: CASSLGEGASGNTEAFF.

This clonotype was observed many times. The chain joins TRBV5-6 to TRBJ2-3, with 8 nucleotides matching TRBD2. The CDR3 consists of 17 residues. Losses at the gene ends were 1 base for V and 5 bases for J; bases not matched to a gene: 12. From germline, CDR1 is SGHDT and CDR2 YYEEEE. The CDR3 reads CASSLTTGGGGLDTQYF. The CDR3 DNA sequence: TGTGCCAGCAGCTTGACCACGGGGGGGGGGGGCCTAGATACGCAGTATTTT.

The chain carries TRBV2 and TRBJ1-2; D not resolved. CDR3 length equals 15 residues. Per the germline V gene, CDR1 is SNHLY and CDR2 is FYNNEI. V was cut by 5 bases and J by 4 bases, with 17 bases left in between. CDR3 loop: CASSPGVIPGYGYTF. The DNA of the CDR3 is TGTGCCAGCAGTCCCGGGGTTATCCCAGGCTATGGCTACACCTTC.

This clonotype was seen a few times. V and J are TRBV24-1 and TRBJ2-7; 12 bases map to TRBD2. TRBJ2-5 explains the end of the DNA better; the J call may be wrong. Per germline, CDR1 KGHDR and CDR2 SFDVKD. This CDR3 has 16 amino acids. CDR3 in DNA: TGTGCCACCAGTGACCCTAGCGGGAGGGCCGCAGAGACCCAGTACTTC. As protein: CATSDPSGRAAETQYF.

The V call is TRBV7-3, the J call TRBJ2-7, with D perhaps TRBD2 (5 bases). The CDR3 extends over 14 amino acids. Trimming took 11 bases from V and 2 from J, leaving 19 bases between them. The germline gives CDR1 SGHTA, CDR2 FQGTGA. Here the CDR3 DNA reads TGTGCCCTAGCACTACTATCGGCTCCCTACGAGCAGTACTTC. The encoded protein is CALALLSAPYEQYF.

V gene TRBV20-1 combines with J gene TRBJ2-1; no firm D call. CDR1 and CDR2 (germline): DFQATT, SNEGSKA (reference sequence). This CDR3 has 12 residues. Trimming cost V 1 base and J 8 bases, with 9 bases left between them. The CDR3 DNA reads TGCAGTGCTAGAGGGCCGGCGGATGAGCAGTTCTTC. Translation gives CSARGPADEQFF.

This clonotype was observed a handful of times. This chain joins TRBV7-9 and TRBJ1-5, with 7 bases fitting TRBD1. V lost 5 bases to trimming and J lost 3 bases; unmatched junction nucleotides: 4. Germline CDR1 reads SEHNR; CDR2 reads FQNEAQ (reference sequence). The CDR3 covers 14 residues. In nucleotides, the CDR3 is TGTGCCAGCAGCCCTGGGACAGTCAATCAGCCCCAGCATTTT. It yields the protein CASSPGTVNQPQHF. The variable domain in full, with the rest retrieved from reference TRBV7-9 and TRBJ1-5, is DTGVSQNPRHKITKRGQNVTFRCDPISEHNRLYWYRQTLGQGPEFLTYFQNEAQLEKSRLLSDRFSAERPKGSFSTLEIQRTEQGDSAMYLCASSPGTVNQPQHFGDGTRLSIL.

This clonotype was seen at least ten times. The chain has TRBV5-5 and TRBJ1-1; D may be TRBD1 (6 bases). Trimming shortened V by 5 bases and J by 0 bases, and 17 bases separated the two germline ends. Germline-derived CDR1 and CDR2 are SGHKS and YYEKEE (reference sequence). This CDR3 comprises 16 residues. The CDR3 coding sequence is TGTGCCAGCAGACCCCGGGGGGGCAACATGAACACTGAAGCTTTCTTT. Translated, it gives CASRPRGGNMNTEAFF.

J is TRBJ2-2 and V is TRBV28, with TRBD1 matching 7 bases. CDR1 is MDHEN, CDR2 SYDVKM, per germline. The junction had 7 bases not matched to a gene; V was cut back by 2 bases and J by 4 bases. This CDR3 has 16 residues. The CDR3 DNA reads as TGTGCCAGCAGTTTACGACGGGACAGCGCCACCGGGGAGCTGTTTTTT. It is translated as CASSLRRDSATGELFF.

The chain links TRBV6-5 to TRBJ1-5, with TRBD1 as a possible D gene (6 bases). CDR3 size: 15 residues. CDR1 and CDR2 (germline): MNHEY, SVGAGI. V dropped 5 bases and J dropped 4 bases, with 15 bases sitting between them. The CDR3 loop reads CASSAQGPGNQPQHF. CDR3 in DNA: TGTGCCAGCAGTGCACAGGGCCCTGGAAATCAGCCCCAGCATTTT.

The chain carries TRBV6-2 or TRBV6-3 and TRBJ1-1, with D perhaps matching TRBD1 (5 bases). This CDR3 is 12 amino acids long. CDR1 MNHEY and CDR2 SVGEGT come from the germline V gene. The CDR3 reads CTCEGPNTEAFF. CDR3 in DNA: TGTACCTGTGAGGGGCCGAACACTGAAGCTTTCTTT.

The chain is built from TRBV20-1 and TRBJ2-3; the D is unclear. The germline CDR1 and CDR2 sequences are DFQATT and SNEGSKA (reference sequence). CDR3 length: 14 amino acids. Trimming cost V 1 base and J 3 bases, with 11 bases left between them. The CDR3 loop reads CSARGTARTDTQYF. The CDR3 DNA sequence: TGCAGTGCTAGAGGGACCGCCAGGACAGATACGCAGTATTTT.